This entry is about one T cell receptor (beta chain). Its target is unknown. This sample is drawn from a study of cytomegalovirus exposure and HLA in healthy donors. Study-level background: It was reported in a later analysis that the same platform had been used for the 120 validation repertoires as for the roughly 670 first-cohort repertoires.

The ends lost 7 bases at V and 2 bases at J; junction bases unmatched: 7. CDR3 length: 14 amino acids. Germline CDR1 SNHLY, CDR2 FYNNEI. The data were produced by immunoSEQ multiplex PCR, yet TCRdb's version contains in-frame clones alone and is incomplete. The sample consists of under 200,000 clones, nearly 90% of them appearing once. Study observations and caveats: Researchers catalogued approximately 170 TCR beta chains as cytomegalovirus-associated. In vitro checks showed that three CMV-associated chains really do target CMV antigens.

This clonotype was obtained from a man aged 18 to 29 in good health and CMV-seropositive. The specimen sequenced was PBMCs. The V and J genes are TRBV2 and TRBJ2-7; 8 nucleotides align to TRBD1. In DNA, the CDR3 is TGTGCCAGCAAGAACCGGGACAGGACCTACGAGCAGTACTTC. It codes for CASKNRDRTYEQYF.